This TCR beta chain appears in the sequencing data of a study of shared clonotypes between healthy human individuals. Study findings and constraints: The sharing of about 5% of naive CD4 clonotypes was seen across several donors. Although depth was large, rarefaction showed that sequencing of the sorted subsets was incomplete. Clonotypes shared by all four donors outscored non-shared clonotypes in generation probability.

Germline CDR1 is MDHEN and CDR2 is SYDVKM. The CDR3 extends over 11 amino acids. The V end was cut by 6 bases, the J end by 3 bases, with 6 bases between. Method: immunoSEQ multiplex PCR; TCRdb's copy keeps in-frame clones and lacks some. The data show about a million clones, about 75% seen once. Details on this clone: As yet, its antigen is unknown. The identical CDR3 is also encoded by other nucleotide sequences in the sample.

The authors divided CD4+ cells into CD45RA+ naive and CD45RA-negative memory subsets. Sequenced input: memory CD4+ T cells sorted from blood. Subset specified: CD45RA-negative fraction. This TCR came from a man in his late teens or twenties in good health. The V call is TRBV28, the J call TRBJ2-7; no clear D. The CDR3 nucleotides are TGTGCCAGCAGCTCACTCTACGAGCAGTACTTC. Protein: CASSSLYEQYF.